This is a list of T cell receptor beta chains from one sample in a study of early T cells in non-severe SARS-CoV-2 infection. One entry per CDR3 protein, called by TCRdb with MiXCR from the 5' RACE reads. The sample consists of roughly 40,000 distinct CDR3 sequences, around 4.1% of them appearing once. The source material was whole blood. The receptor source for this set is an adult who was a healthcare worker with PCR-confirmed SARS-CoV-2 infection or an uninfected control (not recorded which). Both conserved end residues are part of each CDR3. The D gene is left open where the match is weak. Clone size is not always given. Where it is, it says once, few, many or a class for expanded clones.

D gene,clone size,J gene,V gene,CDR3 protein
TRBD2,.,TRBJ2-7,TRBV2,CASNRLAGPNEQYF
.,many,TRBJ2-1,TRBV7-2,CASSPWALGGEQFF
.,many,TRBJ1-2,TRBV12-2,CASRSTPRALNGYTF
.,many,TRBJ2-7,TRBV7-6,CASADGHEQYF
TRBD1,.,TRBJ2-7,TRBV12-5,CASGFVGTGYREQYF
.,.,TRBJ2-7,TRBV5-5,CASSLVFPGSYEQYF
.,few,TRBJ2-5,TRBV7-2,CASIPEHSQETQYF
TRBD2,.,TRBJ2-7,TRBV7-6,CASSLAAGAFSSYEQYF
.,.,TRBJ2-1,TRBV20-1,CSAIRPAKVYNEQFF
TRBD2,many,TRBJ2-1,TRBV7-2,CASSWTSGYNEQFF
.,many,TRBJ1-2,TRBV11-2,CASSSKGTANYGYTF
TRBD1,many,TRBJ1-2,TRBV6-5,CASSYEQGPYGYTF
.,many,TRBJ2-3,TRBV29-1,CSVWSSTDTQYF
.,many,TRBJ2-2,TRBV7-8,CASSRKNTGELFF
.,many,TRBJ1-1,TRBV6-2/TRBV6-3,CASSPGRDTEAFF
TRBD2,.,TRBJ2-2,TRBV3-1,CASSRKTSGENTGELFF
.,many,TRBJ2-1,TRBV6-5,CASSYGSSYNEQFF
.,many,TRBJ2-7,TRBV6-1,CASSRTYEQYF
.,few,TRBJ2-1,TRBV7-9,CASSSSYRDTYNEQFF
TRBD1,many,TRBJ1-1,TRBV5-1,CASSLEGAHTEAFF
TRBD2,many,TRBJ2-3,TRBV18,CASSQTSGRVTDTQYF
.,many,TRBJ1-4,TRBV15,CATSRDWSNEKLFF
TRBD2,.,TRBJ2-5,TRBV5-1,CASSLGREEGETQYF
TRBD2,many,TRBJ2-7,TRBV7-2,CASSRSGRSNEQYF
.,many,TRBJ2-3,TRBV7-3,CASSLTLLEPDTQYF
.,.,TRBJ1-4,TRBV3-1,CASSQGGREKLFF
TRBD1,many,TRBJ2-1,TRBV20-1,CSARDPGTETNEQFF
TRBD1,.,TRBJ2-4,TRBV5-1,CASSLAGQEKNIQYF
.,few,TRBJ1-1,TRBV5-1,CASSSVGDLNTEAFF
.,many,TRBJ1-1,TRBV5-4,CASSPGRF
TRBD2,many,TRBJ2-3,TRBV7-2,CASSLAGSGRIADTQYF
.,many,TRBJ1-6,TRBV21-1,CASSKAGTYNSPLHF
TRBD2,few,TRBJ2-5,TRBV12-3/TRBV12-4,CASSLSGGKTQYF
.,.,TRBJ1-1,TRBV29-1,CSVVEQNTEAFF
.,many,TRBJ2-3,TRBV10-3,CAISGAGILDTQYF
.,few,TRBJ2-3,TRBV6-5,CASSYQVTGDTQYF
.,.,TRBJ2-2,TRBV4-1,CASSHILTGELFF
TRBD1,many,TRBJ1-6,TRBV7-9,CASSPSAGTGKSPLHF
TRBD1,few,TRBJ1-1,TRBV5-1,CASSLGQGSEAFF
.,many,TRBJ1-1,TRBV5-1,CASRSSLEVAFF
.,few,TRBJ2-1,TRBV7-9,CASRSNRDHLYNEQFF
TRBD1,many,TRBJ1-5,TRBV2,CASSPGTGSSAQPQHF
TRBD2,many,TRBJ2-5,TRBV7-9,CASIFSGMEKTQYF
.,few,TRBJ1-6,TRBV20-1,CSAQRQGPFSPLHF
.,many,TRBJ2-3,TRBV4-1,CASSQDTRWGTDTQYF
.,many,TRBJ2-7,TRBV12-5,CASGLAQQGLSYEQYF
.,many,TRBJ1-3,TRBV29-1,CSVDSSSGNTIYF
.,many,TRBJ2-7,TRBV12-3/TRBV12-4,CASSPGNSDGYEQYF
TRBD2,many,TRBJ2-7,TRBV18,CASSAASGGWYEQYF
.,many,TRBJ2-3,TRBV28,CASSTGGPSTDTQYF
.,.,TRBJ2-7,TRBV10-3,CAISESVARAQGREAYEQYF
TRBD1,many,TRBJ2-1,TRBV10-3,CAISERDSEQFF
.,many,TRBJ1-2,TRBV3-1,CASRQGLLDYGYTF
.,many,TRBJ2-7,TRBV2,CASSEVSAYEQYF
.,many,TRBJ1-1,TRBV20-1,CSAPLRRGRNTEAFF